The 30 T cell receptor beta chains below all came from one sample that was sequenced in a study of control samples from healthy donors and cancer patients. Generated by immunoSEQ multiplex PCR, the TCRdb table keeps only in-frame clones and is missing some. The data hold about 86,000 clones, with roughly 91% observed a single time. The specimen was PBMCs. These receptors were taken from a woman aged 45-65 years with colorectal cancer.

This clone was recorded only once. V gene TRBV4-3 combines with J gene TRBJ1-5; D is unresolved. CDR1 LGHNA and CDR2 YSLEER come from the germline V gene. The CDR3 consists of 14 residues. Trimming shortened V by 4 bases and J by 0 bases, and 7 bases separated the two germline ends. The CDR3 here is CASSRSSSNQPQHF. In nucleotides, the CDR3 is TGCGCCAGCAGCCGGTCCAGTAGCAATCAGCCCCAGCATTTT.

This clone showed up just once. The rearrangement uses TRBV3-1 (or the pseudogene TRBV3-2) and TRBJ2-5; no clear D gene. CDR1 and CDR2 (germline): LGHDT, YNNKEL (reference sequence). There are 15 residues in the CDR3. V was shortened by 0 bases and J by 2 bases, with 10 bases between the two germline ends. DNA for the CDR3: TGTGCCAGCAGCCAAGATCCCAGCAGTCAAGAGACCCAGTACTTC. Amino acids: CASSQDPSSQETQYF.

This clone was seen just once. The CDR3 coding sequence is TGTGCCAGCCGGTCACAGAATATGAACACTGAAGCTTTCTTT. Amino acid sequence: CASRSQNMNTEAFF. The chain joins TRBV2 to TRBJ1-1; no definite D call. The CDR3 sequence is 14 residues long. CDR1 is SNHLY, CDR2 FYNNEI, per germline. V was pared by 8 bases and J by 0 bases, with 13 bases between.

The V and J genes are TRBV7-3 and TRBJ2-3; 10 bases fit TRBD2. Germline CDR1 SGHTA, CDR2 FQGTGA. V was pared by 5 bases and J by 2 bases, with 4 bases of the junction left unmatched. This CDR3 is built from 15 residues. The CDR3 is CASSALAGVTDTQYF. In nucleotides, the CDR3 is TGTGCCAGCAGCGCCCTAGCGGGGGTCACAGATACGCAGTATTTT.

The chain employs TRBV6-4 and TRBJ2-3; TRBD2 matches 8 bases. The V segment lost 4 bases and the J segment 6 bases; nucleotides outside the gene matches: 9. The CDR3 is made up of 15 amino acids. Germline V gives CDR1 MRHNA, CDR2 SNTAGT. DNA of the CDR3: TGTGCCAGCAGTGTTACCTCGGGGGGGCCGGATACGCAGTATTTT. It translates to CASSVTSGGPDTQYF.

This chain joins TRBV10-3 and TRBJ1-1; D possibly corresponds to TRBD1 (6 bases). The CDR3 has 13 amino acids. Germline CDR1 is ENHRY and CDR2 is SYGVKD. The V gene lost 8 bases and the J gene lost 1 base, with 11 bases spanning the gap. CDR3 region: CAIWNRENTEAFF. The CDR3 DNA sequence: TGTGCCATCTGGAACAGGGAGAACACTGAAGCTTTCTTT.

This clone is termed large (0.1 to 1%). The CDR3 here is CSASGGEHTEAFF. The DNA of the CDR3 is TGCAGTGCTAGTGGCGGGGAGCACACTGAAGCTTTCTTT. The V and J genes are TRBV20-1 and TRBJ1-1; D gene ambiguous. Trimming left V 3 bases short and J 3 bases short, with 11 bases between. The CDR3 is 13 amino acids. Germline lookup yields CDR1 DFQATT and CDR2 SNEGSKA (reference sequence).

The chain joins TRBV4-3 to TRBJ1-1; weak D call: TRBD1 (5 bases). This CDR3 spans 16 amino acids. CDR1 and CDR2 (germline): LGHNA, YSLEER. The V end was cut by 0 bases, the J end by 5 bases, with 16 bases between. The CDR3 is CASSQDLYGADTEAFF. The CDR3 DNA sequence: TGCGCCAGCAGCCAAGATCTGTACGGGGCGGATACTGAAGCTTTCTTT.

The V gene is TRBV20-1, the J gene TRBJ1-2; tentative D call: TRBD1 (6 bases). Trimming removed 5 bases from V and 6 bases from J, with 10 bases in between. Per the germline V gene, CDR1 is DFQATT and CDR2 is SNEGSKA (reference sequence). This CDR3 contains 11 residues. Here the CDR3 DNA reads TGCAGTGCTCGCAGGGGTGATGGCTACACCTTC. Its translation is CSARRGDGYTF.

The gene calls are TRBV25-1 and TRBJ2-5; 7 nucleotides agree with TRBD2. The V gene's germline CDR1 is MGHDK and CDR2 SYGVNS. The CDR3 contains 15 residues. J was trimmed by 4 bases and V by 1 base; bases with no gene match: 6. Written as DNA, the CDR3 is TGTGCCAGCAGTGAATCTAGGACGGGGGGAGAGACCCAGTACTTC. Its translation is CASSESRTGGETQYF. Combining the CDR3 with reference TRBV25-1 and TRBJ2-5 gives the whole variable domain EADIYQTPRYLVIGTGKKITLECSQTMGHDKMYWYQQDPGMELHLIHYSYGVNSTEKGDLSSESTVSRIRTEHFPLTLESARPSHTSQYLCASSESRTGGETQYFGPGTRLLVL.

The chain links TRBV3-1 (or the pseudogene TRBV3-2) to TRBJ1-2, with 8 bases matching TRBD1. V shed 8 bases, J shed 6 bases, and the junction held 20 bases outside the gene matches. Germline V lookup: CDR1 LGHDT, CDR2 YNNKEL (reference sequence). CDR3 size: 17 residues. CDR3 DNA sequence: TGTGCCAGCGGTCAGGACCCCGCCTCGGACAGGGCGGATGGCTACACCTTC. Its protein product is CASGQDPASDRADGYTF.

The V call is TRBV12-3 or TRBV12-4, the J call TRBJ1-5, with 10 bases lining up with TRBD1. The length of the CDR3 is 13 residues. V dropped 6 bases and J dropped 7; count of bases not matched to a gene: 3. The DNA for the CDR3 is TGTGCCAGCAGCCGGGACAGGGGCCAGCCCCAGCATTTT. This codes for CASSRDRGQPQHF.

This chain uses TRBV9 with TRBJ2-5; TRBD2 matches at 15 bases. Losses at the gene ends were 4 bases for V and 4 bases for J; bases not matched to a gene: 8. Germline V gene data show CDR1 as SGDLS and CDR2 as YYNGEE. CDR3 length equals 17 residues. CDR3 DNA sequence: TGTGCCAGCAGCCCTCGGACTAGCGGGGGGGCGGGAGAGACCCAGTACTTC. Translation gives CASSPRTSGGAGETQYF.

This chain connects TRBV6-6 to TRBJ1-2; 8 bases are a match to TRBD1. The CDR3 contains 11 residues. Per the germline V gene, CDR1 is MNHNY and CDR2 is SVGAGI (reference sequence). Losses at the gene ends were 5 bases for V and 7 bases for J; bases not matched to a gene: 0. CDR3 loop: CASSTGGGYTF. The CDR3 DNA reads TGTGCCAGCAGTACAGGGGGTGGCTACACCTTC.

The CDR3 DNA sequence: TGTGCCAGCCGGACGGGACAGGGAGGCTACACCTTC. Translated, it gives CASRTGQGGYTF. V usage is TRBV28 and J usage is TRBJ1-2, with 9 bases that match TRBD1. The CDR3 length is 12 residues. Germline values: CDR1 MDHEN, CDR2 SYDVKM. V lost 8 bases, J lost 8 bases, and 6 bases stayed unmatched.

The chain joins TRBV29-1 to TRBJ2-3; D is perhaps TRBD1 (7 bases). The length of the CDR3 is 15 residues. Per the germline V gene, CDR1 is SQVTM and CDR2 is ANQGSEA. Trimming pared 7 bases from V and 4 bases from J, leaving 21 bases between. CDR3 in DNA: TGCAGCGCTGACCGCCCAGGGGGAGGCGCAGATACGCAGTATTTT. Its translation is CSADRPGGGADTQYF.

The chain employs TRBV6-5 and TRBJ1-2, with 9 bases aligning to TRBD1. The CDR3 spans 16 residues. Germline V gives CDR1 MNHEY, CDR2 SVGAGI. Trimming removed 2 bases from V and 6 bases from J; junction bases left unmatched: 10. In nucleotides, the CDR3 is TGTGCCAGCAGTTACAGCTCAAACAGGGGGCGCGATGGCTACACCTTC. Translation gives CASSYSSNRGRDGYTF.

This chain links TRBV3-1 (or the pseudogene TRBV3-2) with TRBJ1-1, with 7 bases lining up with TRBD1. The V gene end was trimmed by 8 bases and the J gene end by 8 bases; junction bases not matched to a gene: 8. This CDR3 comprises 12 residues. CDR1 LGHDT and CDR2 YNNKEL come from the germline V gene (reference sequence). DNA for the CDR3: TGTGCCAGCTGCTTCGGGACAGACGAAGCTTTCTTT. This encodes CASCFGTDEAFF.

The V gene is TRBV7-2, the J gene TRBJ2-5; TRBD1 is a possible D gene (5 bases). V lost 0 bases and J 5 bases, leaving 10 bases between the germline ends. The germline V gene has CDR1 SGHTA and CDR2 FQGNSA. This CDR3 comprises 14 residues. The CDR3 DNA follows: TGTGCCAGCAGCTTAGCACACTCAGGGGAGACCCAGTACTTC. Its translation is CASSLAHSGETQYF.

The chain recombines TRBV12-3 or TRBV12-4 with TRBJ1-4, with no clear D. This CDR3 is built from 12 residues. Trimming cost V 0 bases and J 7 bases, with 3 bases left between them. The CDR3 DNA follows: TGTGCCAGCAGTTTAGCCCCTGAAAAACTGTTTTTT. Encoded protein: CASSLAPEKLFF.

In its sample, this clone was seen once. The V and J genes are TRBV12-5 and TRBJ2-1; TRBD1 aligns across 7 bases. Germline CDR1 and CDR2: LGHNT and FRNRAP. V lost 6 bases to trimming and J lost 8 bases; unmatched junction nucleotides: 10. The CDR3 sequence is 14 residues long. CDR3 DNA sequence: TGTGCTAGTGGCACCACTCTAGGGGGCTATGAGCAGTTCTTC. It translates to CASGTTLGGYEQFF. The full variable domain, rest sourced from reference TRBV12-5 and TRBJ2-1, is DARVTQTPRHKVTEMGQEVTMRCQPILGHNTVFWYRQTMMQGLELLAYFRNRAPLDDSGMPKDRFSAEMPDATLATLKIQPSEPRDSAVYFCASGTTLGGYEQFFGPGTRLTVL.

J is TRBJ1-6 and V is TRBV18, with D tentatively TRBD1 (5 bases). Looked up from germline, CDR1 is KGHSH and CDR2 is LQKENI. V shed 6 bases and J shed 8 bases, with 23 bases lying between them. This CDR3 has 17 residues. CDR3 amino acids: CASSFNPPQGGDSPLHF. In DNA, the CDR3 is TGTGCCAGCTCCTTTAACCCCCCGCAGGGAGGAGATTCACCCCTCCACTTT.

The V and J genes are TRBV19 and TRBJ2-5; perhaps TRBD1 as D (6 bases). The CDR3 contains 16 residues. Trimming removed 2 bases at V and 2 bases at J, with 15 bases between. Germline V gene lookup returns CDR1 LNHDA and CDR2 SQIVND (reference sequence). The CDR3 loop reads CASSIWSPDRQETQYF. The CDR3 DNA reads TGTGCCAGTAGTATATGGTCCCCAGACAGGCAAGAGACCCAGTACTTC.

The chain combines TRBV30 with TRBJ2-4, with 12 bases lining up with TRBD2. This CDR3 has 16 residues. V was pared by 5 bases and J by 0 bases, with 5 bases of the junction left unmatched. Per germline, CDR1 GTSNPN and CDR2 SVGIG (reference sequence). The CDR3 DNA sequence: TGTGCCTGGGAAACTAGCGGGGGGTTAGCCAAAAACATTCAGTACTTC. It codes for CAWETSGGLAKNIQYF. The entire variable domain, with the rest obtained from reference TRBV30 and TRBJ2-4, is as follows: SQTIHQWPATLVQPVGSPLSLECTVEGTSNPNLYWYRQAAGRGLQLLFYSVGIGQISSEVPQNLSASRPQDRQFILSSKKLLLSDSGFYLCAWETSGGLAKNIQYFGAGTRLSVL.

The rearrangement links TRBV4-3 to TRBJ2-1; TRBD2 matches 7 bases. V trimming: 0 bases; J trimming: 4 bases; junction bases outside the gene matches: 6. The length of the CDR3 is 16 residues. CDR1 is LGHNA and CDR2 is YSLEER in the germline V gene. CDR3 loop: CASSQDPSGVYNEQFF. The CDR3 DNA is TGCGCCAGCAGCCAAGATCCTAGCGGAGTTTACAATGAGCAGTTCTTC.

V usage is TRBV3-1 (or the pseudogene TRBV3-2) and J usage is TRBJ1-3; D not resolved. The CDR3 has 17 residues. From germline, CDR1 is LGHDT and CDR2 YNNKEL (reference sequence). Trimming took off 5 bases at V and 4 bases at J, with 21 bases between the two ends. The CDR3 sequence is CASSAAGGRSWGNTIYF. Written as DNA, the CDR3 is TGTGCCAGCAGCGCCGCTGGCGGTCGGAGCTGGGGAAACACCATATATTTT.

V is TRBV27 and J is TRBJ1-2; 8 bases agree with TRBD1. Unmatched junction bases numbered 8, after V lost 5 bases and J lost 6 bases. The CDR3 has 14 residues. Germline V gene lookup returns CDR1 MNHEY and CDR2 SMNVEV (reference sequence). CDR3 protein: CASSLWAGGNGYTF. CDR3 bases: TGTGCCAGCAGTCTCTGGGCAGGGGGCAATGGCTACACCTTC.

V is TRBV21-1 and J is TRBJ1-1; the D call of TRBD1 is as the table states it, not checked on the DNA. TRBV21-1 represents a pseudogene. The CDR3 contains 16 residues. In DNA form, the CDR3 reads TGTGCCAGCAGCAAATCATTGGACAGGGTATATGCTGAAGCTTTCTTT. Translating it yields CASSKSLDRVYAEAFF.

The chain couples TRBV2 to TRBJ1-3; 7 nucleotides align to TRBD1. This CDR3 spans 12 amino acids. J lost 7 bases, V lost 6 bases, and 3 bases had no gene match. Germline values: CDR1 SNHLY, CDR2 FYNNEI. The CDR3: CASREQGNTIYF. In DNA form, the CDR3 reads TGTGCCAGCAGGGAACAGGGGAACACCATATATTTT.

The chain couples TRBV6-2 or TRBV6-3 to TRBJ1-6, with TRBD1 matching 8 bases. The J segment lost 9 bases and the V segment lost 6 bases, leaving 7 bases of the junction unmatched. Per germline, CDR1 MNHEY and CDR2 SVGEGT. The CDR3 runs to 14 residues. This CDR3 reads CASSTGQGPSPLHF. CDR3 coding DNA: TGTGCCAGCAGCACCGGACAGGGACCTTCACCCCTCCACTTT.